The 22 T cell receptor beta chains given below trace back to one sample, sequenced in a study of shared clonotypes between healthy human individuals. Naive CD8 cells were CD45RO-negative, positively selected for CCR7, excluding terminally differentiated effector memory CD45RA+ cells. Only in-frame clones appear in the TCRdb table, and some are missing; sequencing was by immunoSEQ multiplex PCR. The sample has about 2 million clones; less than 95% are singletons. The sequenced material came from naive CD8+ T cells sorted from blood. The receptors derive from a man between 18 and 35 years old in good health.

In its sample, this clone was seen once. The chain carries TRBV11-2 and TRBJ2-4; D gene uncertain. CDR1 is SGHAT, CDR2 FQNNGV, per germline. V shed 3 bases and J shed 2 bases, with 8 bases lying between them. The CDR3 is made up of 14 amino acids. CDR3 sequence: CASSFLGSKNIQYF. In DNA, the CDR3 is TGTGCCAGCAGCTTTTTGGGGTCCAAAAACATTCAGTACTTC.

This sequence joins TRBV19 and TRBJ2-7; tentative D call: TRBD1 (6 bases). The germline gives CDR1 LNHDA, CDR2 SQIVND (reference sequence). Trimming shortened V by 5 bases and J by 0 bases, and 17 bases separated the two germline ends. This CDR3 is built from 16 residues. For the CDR3, the DNA is TGTGCCAGTAGTCCGGACAGCCTCTGGACCTCCTACGAGCAGTACTTC. Translating gives CASSPDSLWTSYEQYF. Complete variable domain (other parts from reference TRBV19 and TRBJ2-7): DGGITQSPKYLFRKEGQNVTLSCEQNLNHDAMYWYRQDPGQGLRLIYYSQIVNDFQKGDIAEGYSVSREKKESFPLTVTSAQKNPTAFYLCASSPDSLWTSYEQYFGPGTRLTVT.

This sequence joins TRBV7-9 and TRBJ1-1, with 7 bases identical to TRBD1. Germline V CDR1 and CDR2: SEHNR, FQNEAQ (reference sequence). This CDR3 has 16 residues. Losses at the gene ends were 7 bases for V and 5 bases for J; bases not matched to a gene: 16. The DNA of the CDR3 is TGTGCCAGCATCCCCAAGGAGGGGGCGGTAGGGACTGAAGCTTTCTTT. Protein: CASIPKEGAVGTEAFF.

The V and J genes are TRBV4-1 and TRBJ2-7, with 7 nucleotides matching TRBD2. Per germline, CDR1 MGHRA and CDR2 YSYEKL. V shed 2 bases and J 1 base; nucleotides not matched to a gene: 11. The CDR3 has 17 residues. The CDR3 spells CASSQKKGEGTSYEQYF. CDR3 nucleotide sequence: TGCGCCAGCAGCCAAAAAAAAGGGGAGGGCACGTCCTACGAGCAGTACTTC.

Worth noting for this clone: Other DNA sequences within the sample encode an identical CDR3. V usage is TRBV5-4 and J usage is TRBJ2-7, with D perhaps matching TRBD2 (5 bases). The germline CDR1 and CDR2 sequences are SGHNT and YYREEE (reference sequence). Trimming removed 5 bases from V and 0 bases from J, with 9 bases in between. The CDR3 consists of 13 residues. The DNA of the CDR3 is TGTGCCAGCAGAGCGGAAAGCTCCTACGAGCAGTACTTC. This encodes CASRAESSYEQYF.

The chain joins TRBV6-5 to TRBJ2-1; 7 nucleotides match TRBD2. CDR1 is MNHEY, CDR2 SVGAGI, per germline. The CDR3 is made up of 16 amino acids. After removal of 2 bases from V and 0 bases from J, the junction contained 4 bases not matched to a gene. For the CDR3, the DNA is TGTGCCAGCAGTTACCAACCGGGAGGCTCCTACAATGAGCAGTTCTTC. It is translated as CASSYQPGGSYNEQFF.

The genes are TRBV2 and TRBJ2-5; 7 positions agree with TRBD1. The V gene end was trimmed by 5 bases and the J gene end by 5 bases; junction bases not matched to a gene: 5. From germline, CDR1 is SNHLY and CDR2 FYNNEI. CDR3 length: 13 residues. CDR3 nucleotide sequence: TGTGCCAGCAGTCCTCAGGGGGTTGAGACCCAGTACTTC. Translated: CASSPQGVETQYF.

The rearrangement uses TRBV27 and TRBJ1-2; TRBD1 matches 9 bases. The CDR3 has 12 residues. After removal of 6 bases from V and 8 bases from J, the junction contained 4 bases not matched to a gene. Germline CDR1 is MNHEY and CDR2 is SMNVEV (reference sequence). The CDR3 DNA sequence: TGTGCCAGCAGACAGGGGGCTCTCGGCTACACCTTC. Translating it yields CASRQGALGYTF.

V is TRBV7-9 and J is TRBJ1-5; possibly TRBD1 for D (5 bases). Germline V lookup: CDR1 SEHNR, CDR2 FQNEAQ (reference sequence). Trimming stripped 1 base from V and 5 bases from J, with 18 bases between. CDR3 size: 17 residues. The CDR3 bases are TGTGCCAGCAGCTTAGGATATGGGGTAGGGGACGATCAGCCCCAGCATTTT. Protein product: CASSLGYGVGDDQPQHF. The whole variable domain, remainder taken from reference TRBV7-9 and TRBJ1-5, is DTGVSQNPRHKITKRGQNVTFRCDPISEHNRLYWYRQTLGQGPEFLTYFQNEAQLEKSRLLSDRFSAERPKGSFSTLEIQRTEQGDSAMYLCASSLGYGVGDDQPQHFGDGTRLSIL.

V and J are TRBV6-6 and TRBJ1-4; 8 bases are a match to TRBD1. V was clipped by 10 bases and J by 7 bases; unmatched bases: 5. Germline V gene lookup returns CDR1 MNHNY and CDR2 SVGAGI (reference sequence). The CDR3 consists of 12 residues. The CDR3 is CATGQGGEKLFF. In DNA, the CDR3 is TGTGCCACAGGACAGGGTGGTGAAAAACTGTTTTTT.

With respect to this clone: The same CDR3 can be traced to other DNA sequences in this sample. The chain links TRBV29-1 to TRBJ2-1; D unresolved. V was trimmed by 3 bases and J by 8 bases, leaving 11 bases between them. Germline V lookup: CDR1 SQVTM, CDR2 ANQGSEA. The CDR3 is 12 amino acids. The CDR3 DNA reads TGCAGCGTTGAGGTAGCCGGCGATGAGCAGTTCTTC. It encodes CSVEVAGDEQFF.

This sequence joins TRBV5-4 and TRBJ2-3; 9 nucleotides match TRBD2. V shed 4 bases and J 4 bases; nucleotides not matched to a gene: 10. The CDR3 contains 16 residues. CDR1 is SGHNT, CDR2 YYREEE, per germline (reference sequence). The CDR3 spells CASSQLAGAGADTQYF. Here the CDR3 DNA reads TGTGCCAGCAGCCAATTAGCGGGGGCGGGGGCAGATACGCAGTATTTT. Drawing the rest from reference TRBV5-4 and TRBJ2-3, the complete variable domain is ETGVTQSPTHLIKTRGQQVTLRCSSQSGHNTVSWYQQALGQGPQFIFQYYREEENGRGNFPPRFSGLQFPNYSSELNVNALELDDSALYLCASSQLAGAGADTQYFGPGTRLTVL.

The chain recombines TRBV28 with TRBJ2-5, with 9 bases identical to TRBD1. CDR1 MDHEN and CDR2 SYDVKM come from the germline V gene. There are 15 residues in the CDR3. Trimming removed 6 bases from V and 4 bases from J; junction bases left unmatched: 9. CDR3 residues: CASSLGQGLRETQYF. Written as DNA, the CDR3 is TGTGCCAGCAGCCTTGGACAGGGGTTGCGAGAGACCCAGTACTTC.

The chain couples TRBV7-6 to TRBJ2-7; 9 bases fit TRBD1. The CDR3 sequence is 16 residues long. Losses at the gene ends were 1 base for V and 0 bases for J; bases not matched to a gene: 4. The germline CDR1 and CDR2 sequences are SGHVS and FNYEAQ. The CDR3 DNA reads TGTGCCAGCAGCTTAGGGACAGGGGAGAGCTCCTACGAGCAGTACTTC. Amino acid sequence: CASSLGTGESSYEQYF.

The V call is TRBV30, the J call TRBJ2-6; D remains ambiguous. The CDR3 loop spans 14 amino acids. V was shortened by 3 bases and J by 0 bases, with 6 bases between the two germline ends. Looked up from germline, CDR1 is GTSNPN and CDR2 is SVGIG (reference sequence). For the CDR3, the DNA is TGTGCCTGGAGAACAAGCTCTGGGGCCAACGTCCTGACTTTC. This translates into CAWRTSSGANVLTF.

This chain connects TRBV9 to TRBJ2-2, with D unresolved. Germline V gene lookup returns CDR1 SGDLS and CDR2 YYNGEE. The V end was cut by 3 bases, the J end by 4 bases, with 13 bases between. The CDR3 spans 15 residues. CDR3 amino acids: CASSESGGATGELFF. CDR3 DNA sequence: TGTGCCAGCAGCGAATCGGGTGGAGCCACCGGGGAGCTGTTTTTT.

This CDR3 is CASSAQGDTYEQYF. The CDR3 DNA is TGCGCCAGCAGTGCTCAGGGGGATACCTACGAGCAGTACTTC. V usage is TRBV10-1 and J usage is TRBJ2-7; 7 nucleotides line up with TRBD1. The V and J ends lost 4 bases and 2 bases, in that order; junction bases with no gene match: 5. The CDR3 is 14 amino acids. Germline lookup yields CDR1 WNHNN and CDR2 SYGVQD (reference sequence).

This chain joins TRBV4-1 and TRBJ1-2; 9 bases are a match to TRBD1. Trimming at V came to 0 bases and at J to 4 bases, leaving 3 bases not matched to a gene. The CDR3 length is 15 residues. Germline CDR1 is MGHRA and CDR2 is YSYEKL. The CDR3 coding sequence is TGCGCCAGCAGCCAAGAGGGGACAGGGAGCTATGGCTACACCTTC. This translates into CASSQEGTGSYGYTF.

The rearrangement uses TRBV6-5 and TRBJ1-2, with D perhaps TRBD1 (5 bases). The CDR3 length is 15 residues. Trimming removed 4 bases from V and 8 bases from J, with 20 bases in between. Germline CDR1 is MNHEY and CDR2 is SVGAGI. The CDR3 bases are TGTGCCAGCAGTTTATCCAGTGCAGGGATTTGGGGCTACACCTTC. It translates to CASSLSSAGIWGYTF.

CDR3 nucleotides: TGTGCCAGCAGCTTAAGGGAAGGTGAAAAACTGTTTTTT. Amino acids: CASSLREGEKLFF. The chain uses TRBV7-6 and TRBJ1-4; the D is unclear. The CDR3 runs 13 residues. Germline CDR1 and CDR2: SGHVS and FNYEAQ. With 2 bases removed from V and 7 bases from J, the gap between germline ends came to 8 bases.

This clone turned up a few times. V is TRBV7-2 and J is TRBJ2-7; 13 nucleotides match TRBD2. The trim removed 3 bases at V and 3 bases at J, leaving 11 bases unmatched. CDR3 length: 18 amino acids. Germline V gene lookup returns CDR1 SGHTA and CDR2 FQGNSA. In nucleotides, the CDR3 is TGTGCCAGCAGCTTGGACGGACTAGCGGGAGTTTTGGTCTACGAGCAGTACTTC. Its protein product is CASSLDGLAGVLVYEQYF.

This chain uses TRBV6-5 with TRBJ2-3; no firm D call. Trimming cost V 4 bases and J 0 bases, with 11 bases left between them. This CDR3 spans 15 amino acids. Per the germline V gene, CDR1 is MNHEY and CDR2 is SVGAGI. In DNA, the CDR3 is TGTGCCAGCAGTTCCGACGTAACTAGCACAGATACGCAGTATTTT. It translates to CASSSDVTSTDTQYF.